These T cell receptor beta chains were read from a single sample in a study of cytomegalovirus exposure and HLA in healthy donors. Method: immunoSEQ multiplex PCR; TCRdb's copy keeps in-frame clones and lacks some. This table holds around 69,000 clones, about two thirds found once. Sequencing used PBMCs. Every receptor here comes from a woman aged 50 to 60 in good health and CMV-seropositive. Each CDR3 is given with its conserved first and last residue. The order of the fields is V gene, D gene, clone size, J gene, CDR3 DNA, CDR3 protein. D genes are given only for firm matches. The size of a clone is reported for some rows only, either as once, few or many, or as a class for expanded clones.

V: TRBV10-1; D: TRBD1; size: few; J: TRBJ2-7; DNA: TGCGCCAGCAGTGGGACAGGATCCTACGAGCAGTACTTC; CDR3: CASSGTGSYEQYF
V: TRBV18; D: -; size: few; J: TRBJ2-5; DNA: TGTGCCAGCTCGCCAAGAACTAGCACGGAGACCCAGTACTTC; CDR3: CASSPRTSTETQYF
V: TRBV7-2; D: -; size: -; J: TRBJ2-3; DNA: TGTGCCAGCAGCTTCGCGGGGTACACAGATACGCAGTATTTT; CDR3: CASSFAGYTDTQYF
V: TRBV5-5; D: -; size: -; J: TRBJ1-3; DNA: TGTGCCAGCAGCTCAACACGCTCTGGAAACACCATATATTTT; CDR3: CASSSTRSGNTIYF
V: TRBV10-3; D: -; size: -; J: TRBJ2-3; DNA: TGTGCCATCAGTGAGCCGTCCAGGAGCACAGATACGCAGTATTTT; CDR3: CAISEPSRSTDTQYF
V: TRBV10-3; D: TRBD2; size: -; J: TRBJ2-3; DNA: TGTGCCATCAGCAGACAGGAAGTTAGCGGGACTAGCACAGATACGCAGTATTTT; CDR3: CAISRQEVSGTSTDTQYF
V: TRBV7-2; D: TRBD1; size: -; J: TRBJ1-3; DNA: TGTGCCAGCAGCCCGACAGGGGGTTCTGGAAACACCATATATTTT; CDR3: CASSPTGGSGNTIYF
V: TRBV7-6; D: -; size: -; J: TRBJ1-1; DNA: TGTGCCAGCAGCTTACAGGGAAACACTGAAGCTTTCTTT; CDR3: CASSLQGNTEAFF
V: TRBV29-1; D: TRBD2; size: -; J: TRBJ2-1; DNA: TGCAGCGTTGAGGGAGCGGGAGGTTCTGGTGAGCAGTTCTTC; CDR3: CSVEGAGGSGEQFF
V: TRBV7-2; D: TRBD2; size: -; J: TRBJ2-2; DNA: TGTGCCAGCAGCTTAAACTCAGCGGGAGGGGGCACCGGGGAGCTGTTTTTT; CDR3: CASSLNSAGGGTGELFF
V: TRBV19; D: -; size: -; J: TRBJ2-1; DNA: TGTGCCAGTAAAGAGGGTTTCGACAATGAGCAGTTCTTC; CDR3: CASKEGFDNEQFF
V: TRBV29-1; D: -; size: -; J: TRBJ2-7; DNA: TGCAGCGTTGTGGTGGCGGGGACCTACGAGCAGTACTTC; CDR3: CSVVVAGTYEQYF
V: TRBV14; D: -; size: -; J: TRBJ2-7; DNA: TGTGCCAGCAGCCCTGACGGCAGGGGCCACGAGCAGTACTTC; CDR3: CASSPDGRGHEQYF
V: TRBV10-1; D: TRBD2; size: many; J: TRBJ2-1; DNA: TGCGCCAGCAGTGAACTAGCGGGGGGTCACAATGAGCAGTTCTTC; CDR3: CASSELAGGHNEQFF
V: TRBV5-4; D: -; size: -; J: TRBJ2-1; DNA: TGTGCCAGCAGCCCCACGGGAGACGAGCAGTTCTTC; CDR3: CASSPTGDEQFF
V: TRBV9; D: TRBD1; size: -; J: TRBJ2-3; DNA: TGTGCCAGCAGCGTAGCAGGGGGTGAGGGTACGCAGTATTTT; CDR3: CASSVAGGEGTQYF
V: TRBV5-5; D: TRBD1; size: -; J: TRBJ1-1; DNA: TGTGCCAGCAGCTCCGGGACAGGGAGACGGAACACTGAAGCTTTCTTT; CDR3: CASSSGTGRRNTEAFF
V: TRBV2; D: -; size: -; J: TRBJ1-5; DNA: TGTGCCACCAAGAAGGAGGGAGGGCAGCCCCAGCATTTT; CDR3: CATKKEGGQPQHF
V: TRBV7-2; D: -; size: -; J: TRBJ2-1; DNA: TGTGCCAGCAGCACGGTTCTTGCTTCGGGACATGATAAGTTCTTC; CDR3: CASSTVLASGHDKFF
V: TRBV6-4; D: -; size: few; J: TRBJ2-7; DNA: TGTGCCAGACGAGGGCTCCCTGTGTTACACGAGCAGTACTTC; CDR3: CARRGLPVLHEQYF
V: TRBV6-6; D: -; size: -; J: TRBJ1-1; DNA: TGTGCCAGCAGTTACTCGAGCCCGAACACTGAAGCTTTCTTT; CDR3: CASSYSSPNTEAFF
V: TRBV2; D: -; size: -; J: TRBJ1-5; DNA: TGTGCCAGCAGTGACACACCGTCTGGTCCGCAGGGTAGACAGCCCCAGCATTTT; CDR3: CASSDTPSGPQGRQPQHF
V: TRBV19; D: TRBD1; size: -; J: TRBJ1-5; DNA: TGTGCCAGTAGTAAGGTCGGGACAGGCCTCAAGGGAGCCCAGCATTTT; CDR3: CASSKVGTGLKGAQHF
V: TRBV29-1; D: TRBD2; size: -; J: TRBJ2-2; DNA: TGCAGCGTTTTCGGCGGGAGCGGTAGCACCGGGGAGCTGTTTTTT; CDR3: CSVFGGSGSTGELFF
V: TRBV14; D: TRBD1; size: -; J: TRBJ2-1; DNA: TGTGCCAGCAGCCACAGGACAGGGGGCTGGAATGAGCAGTTCTTC; CDR3: CASSHRTGGWNEQFF
V: TRBV5-5; D: TRBD1; size: -; J: TRBJ2-5; DNA: TGTGCCAGCAGCATTCTGGGACAGGGGGAAGAGACCCAGTACTTC; CDR3: CASSILGQGEETQYF
V: TRBV10-3; D: TRBD2; size: few; J: TRBJ2-1; DNA: TGTGCCATCAGTGAGGCTAGCGGAGTCGTGAATGAGCAGTTCTTC; CDR3: CAISEASGVVNEQFF
V: TRBV2; D: -; size: many; J: TRBJ2-7; DNA: TGTGCCAGCAGTGAATTGGACAGCTACGAGCAGTACTTC; CDR3: CASSELDSYEQYF
V: TRBV11-2; D: TRBD2; size: -; J: TRBJ2-7; DNA: TGTGCCAGCAGCTGGAGCGGGAGGGCCTACGAGCAGTACTTC; CDR3: CASSWSGRAYEQYF
V: TRBV28; D: -; size: -; J: TRBJ2-7; DNA: TGTGCCAGCAGTCTAGGGGGCTACGAGCAGTACTTC; CDR3: CASSLGGYEQYF
V: TRBV11-3; D: -; size: -; J: TRBJ1-1; DNA: TGTGCCAGCAGCTTCACAGAGACGAACACTGAAGCTTTCTTT; CDR3: CASSFTETNTEAFF
V: TRBV5-8; D: TRBD1; size: few; J: TRBJ2-5; DNA: TGTGCCAGCAGCCGTACAGGGGCGGTCCAAGAGACCCAGTACTTC; CDR3: CASSRTGAVQETQYF
V: TRBV5-1; D: TRBD1; size: -; J: TRBJ1-1; DNA: TGCGCCAGCAGCGGAACAGGGGATCGCACTGAAGCTTTCTTT; CDR3: CASSGTGDRTEAFF
V: TRBV5-6; D: TRBD1; size: -; J: TRBJ2-1; DNA: TGTGCCAGCAGCGACAGGGGGGCGGGTGAGCAGTTCTTC; CDR3: CASSDRGAGEQFF
V: TRBV18; D: -; size: -; J: TRBJ2-5; DNA: TGTGCCAGCTCAGTTCAGGCCAAAGAGACCCAGTACTTC; CDR3: CASSVQAKETQYF
V: TRBV30; D: -; size: -; J: TRBJ1-6; DNA: TGTGCCTGGAGTGCAGCTGAGGACAGTAATTCACCCCTCCACTTT; CDR3: CAWSAAEDSNSPLHF
V: TRBV11-3; D: -; size: -; J: TRBJ2-3; DNA: TGTGCCAGCAGCTCCCGGCAGGGAAACACAGATACGCAGTATTTT; CDR3: CASSSRQGNTDTQYF
V: TRBV6-1; D: -; size: many; J: TRBJ1-5; DNA: TGTGCCAGCAGTGAAGGTAGGGGAGGGCTTTATAGCAATCAGCCCCAGCATTTT; CDR3: CASSEGRGGLYSNQPQHF